The 18 T cell receptor beta chains in this list originate from one sample, sequenced in a study of neurological immune-mediated disorders. MiXCR, applied by TCRdb to the 5' RACE reads, yields one record per CDR3 protein. The sample consists of over 50,000 distinct CDR3 sequences, around 5.1% of them appearing once. The sample was PBMCs. Receptors originate from a human donor with multiple sclerosis. The donor label of this sample is uncertain.

The chain employs TRBV19 and TRBJ1-3; D is unclear. V gave up 6 bases and J gave up 1 base, with 4 bases separating them. The germline V gene has CDR1 LNHDA and CDR2 SQIVND (reference sequence). The CDR3 is made up of 12 amino acids. CDR3 protein: CASRGSGNTIYF. In nucleotides, the CDR3 is TGTGCCAGTAGGGGATCTGGAAACACCATATATTTT.

This clonotype has a count of ten or more. The chain combines TRBV5-1 with TRBJ2-7; the match to TRBD2 covers 8 bases. The V gene's germline CDR1 is SGHRS and CDR2 YFSETQ. V lost 1 base and J lost 3; bases outside the gene matches: 3. This CDR3 has 14 amino acids. CDR3 sequence: CASSLSRGGYEQYF. Here the CDR3 DNA reads TGCGCCAGCAGCTTGTCTCGGGGGGGCTACGAGCAGTACTTC.

This clonotype was seen at least ten times. V is TRBV5-5 and J is TRBJ2-6; 8 nucleotides line up with TRBD2. This CDR3 has 18 residues. J was trimmed by 3 bases and V by 3 bases; bases with no gene match: 11. Looked up from germline, CDR1 is SGHKS and CDR2 is YYEKEE (reference sequence). The CDR3 is CASSSLGGGPDGANVLTF. CDR3 nucleotides: TGTGCCAGCAGCTCCCTCGGCGGGGGGCCTGATGGGGCCAACGTCCTGACTTTC.

This clonotype was counted at least ten times. V gene TRBV20-1 combines with J gene TRBJ1-1; D call uncertain. With 6 bases removed from V and 1 base from J, the gap between germline ends came to 6 bases. CDR3 length: 11 amino acids. The germline V gene has CDR1 DFQATT and CDR2 SNEGSKA (reference sequence). In DNA form, the CDR3 reads TGCAGTGCCCTATGGAACACTGAAGCTTTCTTT. Translated, it gives CSALWNTEAFF.

This clonotype has ten or more counts. CDR3 in DNA: TGTGCCAGCTCACCTTCACAGGGGGCCAATGAGCAGTTCTTC. It yields the protein CASSPSQGANEQFF. The chain joins TRBV18 to TRBJ2-1; TRBD1 matches at 9 bases. The germline gives CDR1 KGHSH, CDR2 LQKENI. Trimming removed 3 bases from V and 6 bases from J; junction bases left unmatched: 3. CDR3 length: 14 amino acids.

This clonotype was detected ten times or more. The J gene is TRBJ1-2, the V gene TRBV20-1, with D perhaps matching TRBD1 (5 bases). The ends were cut back, 6 bases at V and 4 bases at J, with 18 bases in the middle. Germline V lookup: CDR1 DFQATT, CDR2 SNEGSKA (reference sequence). The CDR3 length is 14 residues. The chain's CDR3 is CSAKDGFGGYGYTF. The DNA for the CDR3 is TGCAGTGCAAAGGACGGGTTTGGGGGCTATGGCTACACCTTC.

There are many counts of this clonotype. V gene TRBV7-9 combines with J gene TRBJ1-1; no clear D. CDR3 length: 13 amino acids. V gave up 1 base and J gave up 8 bases, with 11 bases separating them. Germline V gene sequence: CDR1 SEHNR, CDR2 FQNEAQ (reference sequence). The CDR3 sequence: CASSLGRTAEAFF. The CDR3 nucleotides are TGTGCCAGCAGCTTAGGCCGGACGGCGGAAGCTTTCTTT.

This clonotype was counted ten times or more. The chain has TRBV6-5 and TRBJ1-5, with D uncertain. In germline, CDR1 is MNHEY, CDR2 SVGAGI. The CDR3 is 13 residues long. V lost 2 bases and J lost 6, with 8 bases in between. As DNA, the CDR3 is TGTGCCAGCAGTTACAGGGATGGTCAGCCCCAGCATTTT. This encodes CASSYRDGQPQHF.

This clonotype showed up many times. The V and J genes are TRBV5-1 and TRBJ1-2; D gene ambiguous. The germline gives CDR1 SGHRS, CDR2 YFSETQ. With 0 bases removed from V and 3 bases from J, the gap between germline ends came to 12 bases. The CDR3 extends over 15 amino acids. As DNA, the CDR3 is TGCGCCAGCAGCTTGGGAGCCGGGTTCGACTATGGCTACACCTTC. Protein product: CASSLGAGFDYGYTF.

There are many counts of this clonotype. This sequence joins TRBV20-1 and TRBJ1-2; TRBD1 matches 10 bases. Per germline, CDR1 DFQATT and CDR2 SNEGSKA (reference sequence). There are 18 residues in the CDR3. V trimming: 4 bases; J trimming: 4 bases; junction bases outside the gene matches: 18. Written as DNA, the CDR3 is TGCAGTGCTAATAACCGAGCGTATTCGGACAGGGGGACCTATGGCTACACCTTC. This gives the protein CSANNRAYSDRGTYGYTF.

This clonotype was seen repeatedly, ten times or more. The V gene is TRBV20-1, the J gene TRBJ1-1, with D tentatively TRBD1 (6 bases). This CDR3 is built from 14 residues. The germline V gene has CDR1 DFQATT and CDR2 SNEGSKA (reference sequence). Trimming left V 2 bases short and J 0 bases short, with 10 bases between. The CDR3 sequence is CSARFGGMNTEAFF. The CDR3 DNA follows: TGCAGTGCTAGATTTGGGGGCATGAACACTGAAGCTTTCTTT.

This sequence joins TRBV5-1 and TRBJ2-1, with 11 bases identical to TRBD2. Looked up from germline, CDR1 is SGHRS and CDR2 is YFSETQ. The CDR3 consists of 15 residues. The V segment lost 1 base and the J segment 5 bases; nucleotides outside the gene matches: 2. This chain's CDR3 is CASSLKLAGDNEQFF. The CDR3 bases are TGCGCCAGCAGCTTGAAACTAGCGGGGGACAATGAGCAGTTCTTC.

This clonotype has at least ten counts. V usage is TRBV7-8 and J usage is TRBJ2-3; 7 bases fit TRBD1. V lost 5 bases, J lost 8 bases, and 10 bases stayed unmatched. This CDR3 is built from 14 residues. Germline V CDR1 and CDR2: SGHVS, FQNEAQ. The CDR3 loop reads CASSTLTGRTTQYF. Written as DNA, the CDR3 is TGTGCCAGCAGCACATTGACAGGGAGAACTACGCAGTATTTT.

The gene calls are TRBV19 and TRBJ2-7; no firm D call. Deletions cut 3 bases from V and 0 bases from J, with 9 bases between. The CDR3 extends over 14 amino acids. The germline gives CDR1 LNHDA, CDR2 SQIVND (reference sequence). CDR3 sequence: CASSITTPSYEQYF. The CDR3 DNA is TGTGCCAGTAGTATTACTACGCCCTCCTACGAGCAGTACTTC.

There are many counts of this clonotype. The genes are TRBV20-1 and TRBJ2-1; the match to TRBD2 covers 9 bases. The CDR3 contains 14 residues. Losses at the gene ends were 3 bases for V and 8 bases for J; bases not matched to a gene: 8. Germline V CDR1 and CDR2: DFQATT, SNEGSKA (reference sequence). The CDR3 spells CSARRGGDLYEQFF. The CDR3 region has the DNA TGCAGTGCTAGGCGGGGGGGCGATCTATATGAGCAGTTCTTC.

In its sample, this clonotype was seen many times. The J gene is TRBJ1-4, the V gene TRBV5-1, with D maybe TRBD1 (6 bases). Germline CDR1 is SGHRS and CDR2 is YFSETQ. V was clipped by 4 bases and J by 4 bases, with 17 bases between them. This CDR3 region has 16 residues. This CDR3 is CASSLLGQSVNEKLFF. CDR3 nucleotide sequence: TGCGCCAGCAGCCTCCTCGGACAGTCAGTTAATGAAAAACTGTTTTTT.

This clonotype has ten or more counts. V is TRBV20-1 and J is TRBJ2-7; D may be TRBD2 (5 bases). V was pared by 0 bases and J by 1 base, with 13 bases between. The CDR3 spans 15 residues. CDR1 and CDR2 (germline): DFQATT, SNEGSKA (reference sequence). CDR3 nucleotides: TGCAGTGCTAGAGATGGAAGCGGACGATCCTACGAGCAGTACTTC. Its protein is CSARDGSGRSYEQYF.

This clonotype was counted ten times or more. The chain combines TRBV20-1 with TRBJ2-7; D remains ambiguous. The CDR3 consists of 12 residues. Germline assignment: CDR1 DFQATT and CDR2 SNEGSKA (reference sequence). Between the trimmed V and J ends, which lost 3 bases and 3 bases, there was a span of 9 bases. The CDR3 region is CSASQVGYEQYF. DNA of the CDR3: TGCAGTGCTAGCCAGGTTGGCTACGAGCAGTACTTC.